This is a list of T cell receptor beta chains from one sample in a study of post-analysis software for immune sequencing data. TCRdb called the PCR reads again in MiXCR, with one record for every CDR3 protein. The sample carries hundreds of thousands of distinct CDR3 sequences, 59% recorded once. Specimen: blood. The receptors were gathered from a girl aged 2-9 years with multiple sclerosis. CDR3s include the opening cysteine and the closing phenylalanine or tryptophan. D genes are given only for firm matches. Clone size is given for some rows only: seen once, a few or many times, or a class if the clone is expanded.

d_call j_call clone_size v_call cdr3_aa cdr3_nt
TRBD1 TRBJ2-5 few TRBV29-1 CSVEGTAQETQYF TGCAGCGTTGAGGGGACAGCCCAAGAGACCCAGTACTTC
TRBD2 TRBJ2-5 few TRBV4-2 CASSQEWAGGQETQYF TGTGCCAGCAGCCAAGAATGGGCGGGGGGCCAAGAGACCCAGTACTTC
- TRBJ2-3 - TRBV29-1 CSVDEGTIGYF TGCAGCGTTGACGAGGGGACCATTGGGTATTTT
- TRBJ2-7 - TRBV5-1 CASSQAGNEQYF TGCGCCAGCAGTCAGGCGGGAAACGAGCAGTACTTC
TRBD2 TRBJ2-1 - TRBV29-1 CSVEGGLSGGPYNEQFF TGCAGCGTTGAGGGGGGCCTTAGCGGGGGCCCTTACAATGAGCAGTTCTTC
TRBD1 TRBJ2-3 - TRBV6-1 CASTDIQGNPSTDTQYF TGTGCCAGCACGGACATACAGGGGAACCCAAGCACAGATACGCAGTATTTT
TRBD2 TRBJ2-5 - TRBV7-3 CASSSGTSLNEQYF TGTGCCAGCAGCTCCGGGACTAGTCTTAATGAGCAGTACTTC
TRBD2 TRBJ2-1 - TRBV27 CASRTGLAEHYNEQFF TGTGCCAGCAGAACTGGACTAGCGGAACACTACAATGAGCAGTTCTTC
- TRBJ1-1 once TRBV6-5 CASSYEGRDTEAFF TGTGCCAGCAGTTACGAGGGACGTGACACTGAAGCTTTCTTT
- TRBJ2-3 - TRBV20-1 CSLIKLPDTQYF TGCAGCCTGATTAAGCTTCCAGATACGCAGTATTTT
- TRBJ1-6 - TRBV7-9 CASSPTAGEGSPLHF TGTGCCAGCAGCCCAACGGCAGGGGAGGGTTCACCCCTCCACTTT